Listed below are T cell receptor beta chains from one sample, sequenced in a study of identical twins. TCRdb reanalysed the 5' RACE reads using MiXCR and keeps one entry per CDR3 protein. The table records 650,000 to 800,000 distinct CDR3 sequences, over 8.5% of them present only once. The sample was also reused in another study, on yellow fever vaccine responses in identical twins.

Sequencing input: PBMCs. These receptors all come from a woman between 18 and 29 years old in good health. The CDR3 runs from the conserved cysteine through the conserved F or W. The D gene is left open where the match is weak. The listing skips clone size in some rows; elsewhere it reads once, few, many or a size class.

V gene,D gene,clone size,J gene,CDR3 DNA,CDR3 protein
TRBV3-1,TRBD1,many,TRBJ2-3,TGTGCCAGCAGCCCGCGACAGGGTTGGGATACGCAGTATTTT,CASSPRQGWDTQYF
TRBV7-2,-,-,TRBJ2-2,TGTGCCAGCACCACAGACCCCCTGAACACCGGGGAGCTGTTTTTT,CASTTDPLNTGELFF
TRBV4-1,-,many,TRBJ2-4,TGCGCCAGCAGCCCCCTTAGCGGCGCGGAAAACATTCAGTACTTC,CASSPLSGAENIQYF
TRBV24-1,TRBD1,-,TRBJ1-5,TGTGCCACCAGTGATACTGGGACAGGGGACAATCAGCCCCAGCATTTT,CATSDTGTGDNQPQHF
TRBV12-3/TRBV12-4,TRBD2,once,TRBJ2-1,TGTGCCAGCAGTTTAGGTCTAGCGGGGGTTCTAACGTACAATGAGCAGTTCTTC,CASSLGLAGVLTYNEQFF
TRBV20-1,TRBD2,many,TRBJ2-7,TGCAGTGCTATGACTAGCGGAACCTACGAGCAGTACTTC,CSAMTSGTYEQYF
TRBV5-1,TRBD1,few,TRBJ2-2,TGCGCCAGCAGCACTCGGGACAGGGTCACCGGGGAGCTGTTTTTT,CASSTRDRVTGELFF
TRBV28,-,few,TRBJ1-4,TGTGCCAGCAGTTTATCGTCCGTACTGAATAAGGAAAAACTGTTTTTT,CASSLSSVLNKEKLFF
TRBV7-9,TRBD2,-,TRBJ2-5,TGTGCCAGCAGCTTAGGACTAGCGGGAGTCGGGACCCAGTACTTC,CASSLGLAGVGTQYF
TRBV12-3/TRBV12-4,-,-,TRBJ2-2,TGTGCCAGCAGTTTCTTGCGTTCGGCCGGGGAGCTGTTTTTT,CASSFLRSAGELFF
TRBV12-3/TRBV12-4,TRBD1,few,TRBJ1-6,TGTGCCAGCACTTTGGACAGGGGCGGCTCACCCCTCCACTTT,CASTLDRGGSPLHF
TRBV12-3/TRBV12-4,-,-,TRBJ2-7,TGTGCCAGCAGACCGACAGGTACTTTCTACGAGCAGTACTTC,CASRPTGTFYEQYF
TRBV12-3/TRBV12-4,-,-,TRBJ1-1,TGTGCCAGCAGTTTGTCGGACAGCACTGAAGCTTTCTTT,CASSLSDSTEAFF
TRBV7-9,-,few,TRBJ2-1,TGTGCCAGCAGCCCCCAAGGGTATCCACAGTTCTTC,CASSPQGYPQFF
TRBV2,TRBD2,few,TRBJ2-7,TGTGCCAAACAAGGGGAGGGACGGGCACCCTACGAGCAGTACTTC,CAKQGEGRAPYEQYF
TRBV29-1,TRBD1,-,TRBJ2-5,TGCAGCGTAGGGGACAGATACCAAGAGACCCAGTACTTC,CSVGDRYQETQYF
TRBV28,TRBD2,-,TRBJ2-1,TGTGCCAGCAGCCGGACTAGCGGGCTGGGCAACAATGAGCAGTTCTTC,CASSRTSGLGNNEQFF
TRBV5-1,-,many,TRBJ2-1,TGCGCCAGCACCCGTTCCCTTGGCGGGGAGTACAATGAGCAGTTCTTC,CASTRSLGGEYNEQFF
TRBV10-3,-,-,TRBJ2-5,TGTGCCATCAGTGAATGGTCCACCCCCGGGGAGACCCAGTACTTC,CAISEWSTPGETQYF
TRBV10-3,TRBD1,-,TRBJ2-5,TGTGCCAGTGACAGGGGCCAGGAGACCCAGTACTTC,CASDRGQETQYF
TRBV27,-,-,TRBJ2-6,TGTGCCAGCAGTTTGGTGCTTGTCTCTGGGGCCAACGTCCTGACTTTC,CASSLVLVSGANVLTF
TRBV5-5,-,-,TRBJ2-3,TGTGCCAGCAGCTTTGGTACCCTGGGAGATACGCAGTATTTT,CASSFGTLGDTQYF
TRBV27,-,many,TRBJ2-2,TGTGCCAGCAGTTTATCGGTACAGGGTGTTCGCACCGGGGAGCTGTTTTTT,CASSLSVQGVRTGELFF